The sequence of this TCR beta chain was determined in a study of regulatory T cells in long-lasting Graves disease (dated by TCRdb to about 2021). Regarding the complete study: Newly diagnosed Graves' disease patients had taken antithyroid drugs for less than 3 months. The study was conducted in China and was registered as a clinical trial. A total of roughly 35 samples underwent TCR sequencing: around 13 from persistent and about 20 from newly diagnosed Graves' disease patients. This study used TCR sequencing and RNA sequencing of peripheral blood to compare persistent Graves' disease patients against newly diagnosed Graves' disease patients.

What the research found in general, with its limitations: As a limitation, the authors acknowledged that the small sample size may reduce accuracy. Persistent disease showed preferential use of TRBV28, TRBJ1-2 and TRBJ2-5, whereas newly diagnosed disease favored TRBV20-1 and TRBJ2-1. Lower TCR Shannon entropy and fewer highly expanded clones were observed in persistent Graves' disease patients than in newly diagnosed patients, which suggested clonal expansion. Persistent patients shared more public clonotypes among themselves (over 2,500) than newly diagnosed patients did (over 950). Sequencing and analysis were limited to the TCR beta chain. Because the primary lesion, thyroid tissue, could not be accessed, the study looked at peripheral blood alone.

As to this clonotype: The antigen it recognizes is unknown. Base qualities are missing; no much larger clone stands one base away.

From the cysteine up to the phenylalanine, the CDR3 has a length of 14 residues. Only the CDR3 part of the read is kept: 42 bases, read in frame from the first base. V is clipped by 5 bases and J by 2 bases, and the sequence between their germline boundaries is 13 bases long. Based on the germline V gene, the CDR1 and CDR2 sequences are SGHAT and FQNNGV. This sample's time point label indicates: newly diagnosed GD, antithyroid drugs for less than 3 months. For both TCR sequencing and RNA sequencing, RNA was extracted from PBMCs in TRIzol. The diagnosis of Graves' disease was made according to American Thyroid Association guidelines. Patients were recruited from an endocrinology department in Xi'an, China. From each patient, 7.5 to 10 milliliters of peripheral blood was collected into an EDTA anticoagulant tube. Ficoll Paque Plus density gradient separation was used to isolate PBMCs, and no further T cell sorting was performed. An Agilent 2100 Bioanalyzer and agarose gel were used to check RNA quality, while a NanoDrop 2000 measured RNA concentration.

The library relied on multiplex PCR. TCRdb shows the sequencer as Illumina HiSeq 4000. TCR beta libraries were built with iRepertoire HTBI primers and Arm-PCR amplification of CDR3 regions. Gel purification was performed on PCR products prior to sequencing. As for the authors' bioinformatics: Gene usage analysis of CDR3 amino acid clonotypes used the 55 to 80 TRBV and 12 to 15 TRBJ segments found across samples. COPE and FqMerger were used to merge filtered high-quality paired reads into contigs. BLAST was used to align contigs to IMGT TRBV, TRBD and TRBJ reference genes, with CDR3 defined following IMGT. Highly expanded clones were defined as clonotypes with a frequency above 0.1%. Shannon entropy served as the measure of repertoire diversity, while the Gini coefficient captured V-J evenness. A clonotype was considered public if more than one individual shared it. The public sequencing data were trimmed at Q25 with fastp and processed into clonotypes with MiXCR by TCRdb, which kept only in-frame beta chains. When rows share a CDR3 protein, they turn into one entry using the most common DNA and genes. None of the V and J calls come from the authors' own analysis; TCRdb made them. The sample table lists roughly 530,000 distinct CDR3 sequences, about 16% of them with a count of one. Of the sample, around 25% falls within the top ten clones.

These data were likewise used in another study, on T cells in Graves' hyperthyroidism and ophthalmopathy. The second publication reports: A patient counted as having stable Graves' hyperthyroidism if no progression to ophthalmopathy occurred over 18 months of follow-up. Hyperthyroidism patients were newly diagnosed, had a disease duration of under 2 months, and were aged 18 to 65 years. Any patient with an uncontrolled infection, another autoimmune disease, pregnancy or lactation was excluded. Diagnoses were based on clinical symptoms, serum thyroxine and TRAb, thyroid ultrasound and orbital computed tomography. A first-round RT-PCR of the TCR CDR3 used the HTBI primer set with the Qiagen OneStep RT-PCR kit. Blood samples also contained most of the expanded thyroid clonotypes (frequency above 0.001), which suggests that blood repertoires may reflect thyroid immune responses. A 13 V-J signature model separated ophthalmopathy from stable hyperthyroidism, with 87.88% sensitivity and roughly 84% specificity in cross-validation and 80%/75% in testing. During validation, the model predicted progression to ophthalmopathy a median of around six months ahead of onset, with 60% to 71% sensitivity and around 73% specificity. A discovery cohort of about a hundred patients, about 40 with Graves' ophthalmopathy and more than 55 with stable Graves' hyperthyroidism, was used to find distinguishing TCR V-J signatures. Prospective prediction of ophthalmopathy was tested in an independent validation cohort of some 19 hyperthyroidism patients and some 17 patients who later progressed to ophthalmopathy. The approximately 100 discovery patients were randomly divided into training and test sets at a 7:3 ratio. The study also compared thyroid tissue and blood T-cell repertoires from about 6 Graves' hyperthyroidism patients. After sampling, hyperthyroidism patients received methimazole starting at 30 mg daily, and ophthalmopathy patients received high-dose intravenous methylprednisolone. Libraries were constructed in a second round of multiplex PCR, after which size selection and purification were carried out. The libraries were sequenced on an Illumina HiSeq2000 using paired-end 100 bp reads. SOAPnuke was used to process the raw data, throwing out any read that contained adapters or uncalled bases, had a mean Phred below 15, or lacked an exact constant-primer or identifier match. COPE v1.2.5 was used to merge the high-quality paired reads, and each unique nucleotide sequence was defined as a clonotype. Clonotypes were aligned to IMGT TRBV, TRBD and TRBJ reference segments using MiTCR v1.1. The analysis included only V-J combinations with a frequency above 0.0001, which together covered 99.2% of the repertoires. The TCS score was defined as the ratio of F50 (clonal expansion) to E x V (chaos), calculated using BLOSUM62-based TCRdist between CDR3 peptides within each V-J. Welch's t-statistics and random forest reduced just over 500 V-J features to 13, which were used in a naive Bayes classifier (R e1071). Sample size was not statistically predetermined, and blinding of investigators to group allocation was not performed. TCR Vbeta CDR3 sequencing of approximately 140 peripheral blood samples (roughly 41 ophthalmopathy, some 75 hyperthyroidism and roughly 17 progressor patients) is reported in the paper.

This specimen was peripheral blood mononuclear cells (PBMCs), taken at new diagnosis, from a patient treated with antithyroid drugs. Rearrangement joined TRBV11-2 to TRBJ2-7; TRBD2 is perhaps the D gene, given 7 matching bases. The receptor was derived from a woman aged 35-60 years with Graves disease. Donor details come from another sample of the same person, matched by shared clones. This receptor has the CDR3 CASSSRGGTYEQYF. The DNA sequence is TGTGCCAGCAGCAGTCGCGGGGGCACCTACGAGCAGTACTTC.